The rows below give T cell receptor beta chains drawn from one sample of a study of blood T cell repertoires in COVID-19. The method was immunoSEQ multiplex PCR; TCRdb's version includes in-frame clones alone and lacks a portion of them. The data hold some 200,000 clones, with less than 90% observed a single time. Sequenced: PBMCs or T cells enriched from blood (not recorded which). These receptors all stem from a woman between 45 and 60 years old in a cohort exposed to, infected with or recovered from COVID-19 (not recorded which). The CDR3 runs from the conserved cysteine through the conserved F or W.

TRBJ1-5,TRBV18,CASSPDVNRVVQPQHF
TRBJ1-1,TRBV27,CASHRTGVNTEAFF
TRBJ1-5,TRBV7-2,CASSLLGQISSGNQPQHF
TRBJ1-2,TRBV6-1,CASSEAADYGYTF
TRBJ1-2,TRBV4-2,CASSQDRGIRFYGYTF
TRBJ1-2,TRBV7-2,CASSLVSGREGYGYTF
TRBJ1-6,TRBV18,CASSPSGHYNSPLHF
TRBJ1-4,TRBV7-2,CASTLRGGDEKLFF
TRBJ1-2,TRBV6-5,CASSYGGMDGYTF
TRBJ1-2,TRBV3-1/TRBV3-2,CASSQGGLGGYTF
TRBJ2-1,TRBV7-9,CASSQEASGEQFF
TRBJ1-2,TRBV2,CASSGQGSLYGYTF
TRBJ2-7,TRBV5-6,CASSFLDSGPREQYF
TRBJ1-4,TRBV9,CASSVEDRGNEKLFF
TRBJ1-5,TRBV6-5,CASSKTGARQPQHF
TRBJ1-1,TRBV7-2,CASSQQRQGYTEAFF
TRBJ2-7,TRBV6-5,CASSYSSRSEYYEQYF
TRBJ2-1,TRBV29-1,CSVRTSGPYNEQFF
TRBJ1-1,TRBV3-1/TRBV3-2,CASSQEKVTGREAFF
TRBJ1-5,TRBV15,CATSRLPDSNQPQHF
TRBJ2-3,TRBV7-2,CASSLWGLSTDTQYF
TRBJ2-1,TRBV7-2,CASSLGASSYNEQFF
TRBJ1-2,TRBV4-1,CASSPQWAGYTF
TRBJ1-2,TRBV27,CASKLRDSENYGYTF
TRBJ2-7,TRBV18,CASSQNPGQGISYEQYF
TRBJ2-3,TRBV7-2,CASSLFWGRVTDTQYF
TRBJ1-5,TRBV12-5,CASALGSPSNQPQHF
TRBJ2-2,TRBV7-2,CASSSDSPGTGELFF
TRBJ1-5,TRBV28,CASRIGGRGSQPQHF
TRBJ2-7,TRBV5-4,CASSSTQGFSYEQYF
TRBJ2-1,TRBV9,CASSISGQSLYEQFF
TRBJ2-3,TRBV11-2,CASSLTTASGGTDTQYF